This T cell receptor beta chain was retrieved from a study of blood T cell repertoires in COVID-19. About the research overall: Spain, Italy and the United States supplied samples that represented acute and convalescent COVID-19. Sample material is recorded as cDNA or gDNA derived from T cells, B-cell-depleted T cells, or PBMCs.

The authors' processing: How many nucleated cells were present was estimated from reference gene primer amplification. Some clones are missing from TCRdb's copy, which holds only in-frame ones; the method was immunoSEQ multiplex PCR. V and J calls and clone size are copied from that table; D and trimming were computed from the DNA. The sample holds around 450,000 clones, nearly 90% seen once. Germline assignment: CDR1 SGDLS and CDR2 YYNGEE. The CDR3 runs 15 residues. V was pared by 0 bases and J by 10 bases, with 6 bases of the junction left unmatched. Participants' reported clinical history set cohort assignment.

Sequenced sample: PBMCs or T cells enriched from blood (not recorded which). This clonotype originated in a woman under 30 with acute COVID-19. J is TRBJ1-6 and V is TRBV9, with 8 bases aligning to TRBD1. The DNA for the CDR3 is TGTGCCAGCAGCGTAGGGACAGGGCGGGAATCACCCCTCCACTTT. As protein: CASSVGTGRESPLHF.